The 32 T cell receptor beta chains listed next were all sequenced from one sample in a study of OX40 agonist ivuxolimab in advanced cancers. Libraries were prepared by immunoSEQ multiplex PCR; TCRdb keeps only in-frame clonotypes and omits some of them. The sample yields just under 75,000 clones, approximately 90% seen once. Sequencing was performed on CD4+ or CD8+ T cells sorted from blood, taken in a trial of the OX40 agonist ivuxolimab. The receptors come from an adult with an advanced solid tumor such as melanoma, head and neck, liver or kidney cancer.

This clone appeared once. The chain carries TRBV6-1 and TRBJ1-4, with D uncertain. This CDR3 region has 20 residues. V was cut by 2 bases and J by 0 bases, with 22 bases left in between. The germline V gene has CDR1 MNHNS and CDR2 SASEGT. The CDR3 loop is CASSERSGRRRPTTNEKLFF. The DNA for the CDR3 is TGTGCCAGCAGTGAAAGATCGGGTCGAAGACGCCCTACAACTAATGAAAAACTGTTTTTT.

V is TRBV4-1 and J is TRBJ2-5; D perhaps matches TRBD1 (6 bases). Looked up from germline, CDR1 is MGHRA and CDR2 is YSYEKL. The CDR3 contains 15 residues. Trimming took 4 bases from V and 5 from J, leaving 17 bases between them. The CDR3 loop reads CASSRTQGPGETQYF. CDR3 nucleotide sequence: TGCGCCAGCAGCCGCACCCAGGGGCCGGGGGAGACCCAGTACTTC.

With respect to this clone: At one end the junction does not follow the germline gene, possibly because of a read error. The rearrangement links TRBV7-9 to TRBJ2-7, with D perhaps TRBD1 or TRBD2 (5 bases each). The CDR3 runs 13 residues. Germline CDR1 and CDR2: SEHNR and FQNEAQ (reference sequence). The CDR3 bases are TGTGCCAGCACTTACAATACACCGGGACCTCTTATATTC. Translating gives CASTYNTPGPLIF.

The chain is built from TRBV5-4 and TRBJ2-4, with D possibly matching TRBD2 (5 bases). The CDR3 extends over 16 amino acids. V lost 4 bases and J 1 base, leaving 15 bases between the germline ends. Looked up from germline, CDR1 is SGHNT and CDR2 is YYREEE (reference sequence). As DNA, the CDR3 is TGTGCCAGCAGCCGGGCGTTGGGAGAGGCCAAAAACATTCAGTACTTC. This translates into CASSRALGEAKNIQYF.

This chain links TRBV15 with TRBJ2-3; D might be TRBD1 (6 bases). Germline CDR1 is LNHNV and CDR2 is YYDKDF (reference sequence). With 0 bases removed from V and 11 bases from J, the gap between germline ends came to 15 bases. This CDR3 region has 14 residues. The CDR3 loop reads CATSREIGQSGQYF. As DNA, the CDR3 is TGTGCCACCAGCAGAGAAATAGGACAGTCTGGGCAGTATTTT.

CDR3 nucleotides: TGTGCCATCAGTGAAACGGACTGGTTCTCTGGAAACACCATATATTTT. Translating it yields CAISETDWFSGNTIYF. V is TRBV10-3 and J is TRBJ1-3; unclear D gene. The V end was cut by 3 bases, the J end by 0 bases, with 12 bases between. CDR1 and CDR2 (germline): ENHRY, SYGVKD. The CDR3 totals 16 residues.

J is TRBJ2-7 and V is TRBV18, with D perhaps TRBD2 (5 bases). Germline values: CDR1 KGHSH, CDR2 LQKENI. V was clipped by 6 bases and J by 3 bases, with 15 bases between them. This CDR3 is built from 14 residues. DNA of the CDR3: TGTGCCAGCTCGGACGGGGTTGGGCTCTACGAGCAGTACTTC. This gives the protein CASSDGVGLYEQYF.

This clone was seen only once. The chain recombines TRBV19 with TRBJ2-2; the D is unclear. This CDR3 region has 16 residues. The germline CDR1 and CDR2 sequences are LNHDA and SQIVND (reference sequence). V gave up 3 bases and J gave up 0 bases, with 11 bases separating them. In DNA, the CDR3 is TGTGCCAGTAGTATGTATCCTGACGCGAACACCGGGGAGCTGTTTTTT. Residues: CASSMYPDANTGELFF.

This chain links TRBV7-2 with TRBJ1-4; 11 bases agree with TRBD1. V gave up 5 bases and J gave up 7 bases; unmatched junction bases: 6. CDR1 and CDR2 from the germline V gene are SGHTA and FQGNSA. The CDR3 spans 15 residues. CDR3 amino acids: CASSHTGQGGEKLFF. Written as DNA, the CDR3 is TGTGCCAGCAGCCATACGGGACAGGGGGGTGAAAAACTGTTTTTT.

The chain joins TRBV28 to TRBJ2-7, with 9 nucleotides matching TRBD2. Looked up from germline, CDR1 is MDHEN and CDR2 is SYDVKM. This CDR3 is 15 amino acids long. V gave up 5 bases and J gave up 4 bases; unmatched junction bases: 9. The CDR3 DNA sequence: TGTGCCAGCAGTCGTAGCGGGAGCACTTCGTACGAGCAGTACTTC. Protein product: CASSRSGSTSYEQYF.

The sample holds one count of this clone. CDR3 region: CASSSRSGNTIYF. CDR3 in DNA: TGTGCCAGCAGCTCTCGCTCTGGAAACACCATATATTTT. The chain combines TRBV11-3 with TRBJ1-3, with D hard to call. V gave up 4 bases and J gave up 0 bases, with 4 bases separating them. Germline V gene lookup returns CDR1 SGHNT and CDR2 YENEEA. CDR3 length equals 13 residues.

This clone appeared once. The V gene is TRBV18, the J gene TRBJ2-5; D gene unclear. Trimming removed 2 bases at V and 2 bases at J, with 6 bases between. In germline, CDR1 is KGHSH, CDR2 LQKENI. This CDR3 comprises 13 residues. CDR3 in DNA: TGTGCCAGCTCACCAGGGTTACAAGAGACCCAGTACTTC. Its translation: CASSPGLQETQYF.

The chain links TRBV19 to TRBJ1-5; D is perhaps TRBD1 (6 bases). CDR1 LNHDA and CDR2 SQIVND come from the germline V gene (reference sequence). With 0 bases removed from V and 7 bases from J, the gap between germline ends came to 13 bases. The length of the CDR3 is 15 residues. The CDR3 is CASSIEGGKTQPQHF. The CDR3 region has the DNA TGTGCCAGTAGTATAGAAGGGGGTAAAACCCAGCCCCAGCATTTT.

J is TRBJ1-2 and V is TRBV19, with a tentative D call TRBD1 (5 bases). The V gene's germline CDR1 is LNHDA and CDR2 SQIVND (reference sequence). This CDR3 region has 14 residues. Trimming took 4 bases from V and 4 from J, leaving 13 bases between them. CDR3 bases: TGTGCCAGTAGTAGGGGGTCCGGAGTCTATGGCTACACCTTC. Residues: CASSRGSGVYGYTF.

The genes are TRBV1 and TRBJ2-5; the D call TRBD1 from the table was never checked on the DNA. TRBV1 is deemed a pseudogene. The length of the CDR3 is 15 residues. CDR3 nucleotide sequence: TGCACCAGCAGCTTCGCCCAGGGCCTCCAAGAGACCCAGTACTTC. Translation gives CTSSFAQGLQETQYF.

This chain connects TRBV19 to TRBJ1-1, with D possibly TRBD1 on 6 matching bases. Germline V gives CDR1 LNHDA, CDR2 SQIVND (reference sequence). Trimming stripped 7 bases from V and 0 bases from J, with 15 bases between. The CDR3 length is 15 residues. The CDR3: CASTPWTAMNTEAFF. CDR3 sequence (DNA): TGTGCCAGTACCCCCTGGACAGCCATGAACACTGAAGCTTTCTTT.

The rearrangement joins TRBV19 to TRBJ2-1, with D possibly being TRBD1 (6 bases). The germline V gene has CDR1 LNHDA and CDR2 SQIVND (reference sequence). The ends were cut back, 4 bases at V and 3 bases at J, with 19 bases in the middle. The CDR3 sequence is 17 residues long. DNA for the CDR3: TGTGCCAGTAGTACAACCCTCCGACAGGAGAACTACAATGAGCAGTTCTTC. Its translation: CASSTTLRQENYNEQFF.

The chain joins TRBV19 to TRBJ1-4; a weak D match, TRBD1 (5 bases). The germline CDR1 and CDR2 sequences are LNHDA and SQIVND (reference sequence). Trimming stripped 5 bases from V and 6 bases from J, with 10 bases between. The CDR3 spans 13 residues. CDR3 region: CASSAGAYEKLFF. CDR3 DNA sequence: TGTGCCAGTAGTGCCGGGGCATATGAAAAACTGTTTTTT.

V usage is TRBV2 and J usage is TRBJ1-2; D remains unclear. The CDR3 has 14 amino acids. V was trimmed by 7 bases and J by 1 base, leaving 13 bases between them. The germline V gene has CDR1 SNHLY and CDR2 FYNNEI. Here the CDR3 reads CASKRSLFNYGYTF. The CDR3 DNA is TGTGCCAGCAAAAGGAGCCTTTTTAACTATGGCTACACCTTC.

The rearrangement joins TRBV5-5 to TRBJ2-4; possible D gene TRBD1, 6 bases. The CDR3 covers 15 residues. V was trimmed by 1 base and J by 6 bases, leaving 14 bases between them. In germline, CDR1 is SGHKS, CDR2 YYEKEE (reference sequence). The CDR3 DNA reads as TGTGCCAGCAGCTTGATAAACCAGGGGCTAAACATTCAGTACTTC. Translated: CASSLINQGLNIQYF.

The chain couples TRBV25-1 to TRBJ1-2; no firm D call. The CDR3 has 12 amino acids. Germline V gives CDR1 MGHDK, CDR2 SYGVNS. Trimming removed 4 bases from V and 6 bases from J, with 9 bases in between. The CDR3 loop reads CASSGVHHGYTF. CDR3 sequence (DNA): TGTGCCAGCAGTGGAGTCCACCATGGCTACACCTTC.

V and J are TRBV11-2 and TRBJ2-3; perhaps D is TRBD1 or TRBD2 (7 bases each). The germline V and J ends were trimmed by 5 bases and 0 bases, with 15 bases remaining between them. The CDR3 is 16 residues long. Per germline, CDR1 SGHAT and CDR2 FQNNGV. In nucleotides, the CDR3 is TGTGCCAGCAGCGTATTCAGGGGGGGAAGCACAGATACGCAGTATTTT. Protein: CASSVFRGGSTDTQYF.

This clone was picked up a small number of times. The V gene is TRBV5-4, the J gene TRBJ2-1; TRBD1 matches at 11 bases. The CDR3 consists of 15 residues. After removal of 4 bases from V and 9 bases from J, the junction contained 9 bases not matched to a gene. The germline V gene encodes CDR1 SGHNT and CDR2 YYREEE (reference sequence). The CDR3 DNA reads TGTGCCAGCAGCCCGAAGGGGACAGGGGGTAGTGAGCAGTTCTTC. Translated: CASSPKGTGGSEQFF.

This clone appeared a few times. The rearrangement joins TRBV30 to TRBJ1-5, with TRBD1 identical over 8 bases. Per germline, CDR1 GTSNPN and CDR2 SVGIG (reference sequence). Germline trimming cut 2 bases from V and 0 bases from J; bases unmatched to any gene: 6. CDR3 length: 16 amino acids. The CDR3 nucleotides read TGTGCCTGGAGTTGGACAGGGACTCTTAGCAATCAGCCCCAGCATTTT. This codes for CAWSWTGTLSNQPQHF.

The chain carries TRBV19 and TRBJ2-7; D perhaps matches TRBD1 (6 bases). CDR3 length equals 13 residues. V lost 3 bases and J lost 6, with 12 bases in between. Germline loops: CDR1 LNHDA, CDR2 SQIVND (reference sequence). The CDR3, as DNA: TGTGCCAGTAGTATTCAGGGGAGAGGCGAGCAGTACTTC. Amino acids: CASSIQGRGEQYF.

This chain links TRBV5-1 with TRBJ2-1, with 11 bases that match TRBD2. After removal of 0 bases from V and 10 bases from J, the junction contained 15 bases not matched to a gene. CDR1 is SGHRS and CDR2 is YFSETQ in the germline V gene. The CDR3 has 18 residues. The CDR3 reads CASSLASPTSGTVGEQFF. CDR3 coding DNA: TGCGCCAGCAGCTTGGCCTCTCCGACTAGCGGGACGGTGGGGGAGCAGTTCTTC.

This rearrangement joins TRBV11-2 to TRBJ1-1, with D possibly being TRBD1 (5 bases). There are 15 residues in the CDR3. Between the trimmed V and J ends, which lost 0 bases and 2 bases, there was a span of 10 bases. Germline CDR1 is SGHAT and CDR2 is FQNNGV. This chain's CDR3 is CASSLDGGFNTEAFF. CDR3 nucleotide sequence: TGTGCCAGCAGCTTAGACGGGGGATTCAACACTGAAGCTTTCTTT.

This clone has only one observation. V is TRBV18 and J is TRBJ2-4; D is perhaps TRBD2 (6 bases). The CDR3 runs to 16 residues. Germline CDR1 and CDR2: KGHSH and LQKENI. V lost 4 bases and J 0 bases, leaving 13 bases between the germline ends. The chain's CDR3 is CASSQPGELAKNIQYF. The CDR3 DNA follows: TGTGCCAGCTCACAACCGGGGGAACTAGCCAAAAACATTCAGTACTTC.

This clone showed up just once. The CDR3, as DNA: TGTGCCAGCAGTTTCCTATCGGGAGAATCCTACGAGCAGTACTTC. This encodes CASSFLSGESYEQYF. The chain is built from TRBV27 and TRBJ2-7, with a tentative D call TRBD2 (6 bases). V lost 3 bases and J lost 1, with 13 bases in between. The CDR3 is made up of 15 amino acids. Germline V lookup: CDR1 MNHEY, CDR2 SMNVEV (reference sequence).

The rearrangement links TRBV7-9 to TRBJ2-1; 8 nucleotides line up with TRBD2. CDR1 SEHNR and CDR2 FQNEAQ come from the germline V gene (reference sequence). With 5 bases clipped from V and 4 bases from J, the junction kept 1 base outside the gene matches. The CDR3 runs to 13 residues. CDR3 bases: TGTGCCAGCAGCGGCGGGGGGTACAATGAGCAGTTCTTC. It encodes CASSGGGYNEQFF.

The chain uses TRBV4-1 and TRBJ2-1; 9 bases match TRBD1. This CDR3 comprises 15 residues. The germline gives CDR1 MGHRA, CDR2 YSYEKL. V shed 4 bases, J shed 3 bases, and the junction held 4 bases outside the gene matches. DNA of the CDR3: TGCGCCAGCAGCCCCGACAGGGGGAGCTACAATGAGCAGTTCTTC. It is translated as CASSPDRGSYNEQFF.

The V call is TRBV5-1, the J call TRBJ2-1, with unresolved D. The CDR3 consists of 20 residues. Germline assignment: CDR1 SGHRS and CDR2 YFSETQ. V was trimmed by 0 bases and J by 0 bases, leaving 22 bases between them. In DNA form, the CDR3 reads TGCGCCAGCAGCTTGGTTGCAGTGAGAGCGATCCGATTCTCCTACAATGAGCAGTTCTTC. It specifies CASSLVAVRAIRFSYNEQFF.